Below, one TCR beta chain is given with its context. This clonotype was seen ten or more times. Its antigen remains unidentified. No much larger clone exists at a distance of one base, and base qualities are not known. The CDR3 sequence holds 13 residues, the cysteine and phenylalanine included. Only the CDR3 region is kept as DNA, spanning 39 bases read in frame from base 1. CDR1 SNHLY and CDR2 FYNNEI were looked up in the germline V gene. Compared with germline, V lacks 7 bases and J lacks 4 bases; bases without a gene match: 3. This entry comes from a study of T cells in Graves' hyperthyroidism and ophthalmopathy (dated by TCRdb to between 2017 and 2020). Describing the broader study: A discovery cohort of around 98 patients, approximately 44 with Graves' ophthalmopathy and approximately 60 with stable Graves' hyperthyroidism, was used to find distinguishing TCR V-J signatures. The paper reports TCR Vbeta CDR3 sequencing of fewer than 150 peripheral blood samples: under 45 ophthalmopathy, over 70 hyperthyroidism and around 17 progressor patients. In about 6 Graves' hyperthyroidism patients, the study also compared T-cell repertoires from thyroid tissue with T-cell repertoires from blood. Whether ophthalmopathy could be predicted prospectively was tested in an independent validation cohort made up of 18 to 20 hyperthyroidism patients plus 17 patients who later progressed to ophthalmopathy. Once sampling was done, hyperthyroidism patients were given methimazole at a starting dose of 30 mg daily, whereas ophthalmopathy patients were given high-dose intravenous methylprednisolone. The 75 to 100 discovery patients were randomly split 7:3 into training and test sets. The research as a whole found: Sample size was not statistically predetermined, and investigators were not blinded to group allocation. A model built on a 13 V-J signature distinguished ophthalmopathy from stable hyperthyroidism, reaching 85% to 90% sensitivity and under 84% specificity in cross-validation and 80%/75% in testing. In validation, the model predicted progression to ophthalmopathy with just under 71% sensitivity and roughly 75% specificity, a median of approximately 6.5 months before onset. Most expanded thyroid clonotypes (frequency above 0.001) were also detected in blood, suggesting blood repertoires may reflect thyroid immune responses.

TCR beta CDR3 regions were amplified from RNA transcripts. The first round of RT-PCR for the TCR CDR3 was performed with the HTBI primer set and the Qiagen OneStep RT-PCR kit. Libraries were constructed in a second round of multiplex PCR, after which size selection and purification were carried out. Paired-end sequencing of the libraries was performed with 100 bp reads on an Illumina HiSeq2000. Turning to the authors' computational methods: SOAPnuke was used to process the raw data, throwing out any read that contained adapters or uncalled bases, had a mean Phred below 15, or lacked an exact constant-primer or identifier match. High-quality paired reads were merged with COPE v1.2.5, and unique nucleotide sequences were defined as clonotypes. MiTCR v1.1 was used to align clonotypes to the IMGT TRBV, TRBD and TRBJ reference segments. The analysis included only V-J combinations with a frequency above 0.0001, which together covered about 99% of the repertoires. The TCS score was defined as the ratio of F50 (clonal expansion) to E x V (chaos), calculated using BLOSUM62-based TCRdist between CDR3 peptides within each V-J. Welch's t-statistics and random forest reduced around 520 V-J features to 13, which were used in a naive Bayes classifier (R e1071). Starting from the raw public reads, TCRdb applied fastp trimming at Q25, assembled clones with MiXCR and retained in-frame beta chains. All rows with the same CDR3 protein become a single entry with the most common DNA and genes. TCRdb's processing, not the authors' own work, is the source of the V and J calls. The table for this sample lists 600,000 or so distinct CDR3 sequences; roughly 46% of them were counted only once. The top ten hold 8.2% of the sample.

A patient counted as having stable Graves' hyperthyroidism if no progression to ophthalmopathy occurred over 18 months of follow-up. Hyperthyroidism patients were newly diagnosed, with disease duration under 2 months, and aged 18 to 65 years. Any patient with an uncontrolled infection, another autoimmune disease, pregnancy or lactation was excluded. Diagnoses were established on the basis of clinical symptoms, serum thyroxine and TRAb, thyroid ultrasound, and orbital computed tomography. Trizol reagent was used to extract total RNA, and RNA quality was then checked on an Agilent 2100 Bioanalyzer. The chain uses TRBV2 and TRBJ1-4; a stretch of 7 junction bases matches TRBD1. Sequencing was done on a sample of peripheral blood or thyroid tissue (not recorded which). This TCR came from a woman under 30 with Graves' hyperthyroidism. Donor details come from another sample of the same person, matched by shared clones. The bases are TGTGCCAGCATAGGACAGGTTAATGAAAAACTGTTTTTT. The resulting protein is CASIGQVNEKLFF.